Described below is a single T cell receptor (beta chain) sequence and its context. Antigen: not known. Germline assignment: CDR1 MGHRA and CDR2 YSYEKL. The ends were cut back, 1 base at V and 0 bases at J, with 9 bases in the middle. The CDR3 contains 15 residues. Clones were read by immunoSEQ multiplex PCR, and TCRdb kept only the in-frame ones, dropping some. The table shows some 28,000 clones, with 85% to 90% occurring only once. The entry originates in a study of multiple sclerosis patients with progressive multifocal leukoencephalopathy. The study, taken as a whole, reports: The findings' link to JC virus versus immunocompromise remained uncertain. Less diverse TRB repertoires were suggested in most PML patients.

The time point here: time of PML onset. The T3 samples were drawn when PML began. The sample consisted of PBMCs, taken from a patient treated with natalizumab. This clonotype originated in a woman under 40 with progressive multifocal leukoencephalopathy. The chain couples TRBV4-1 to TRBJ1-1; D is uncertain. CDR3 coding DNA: TGCGCCAGCAGCCAAGGTGGGATGCTGAACACTGAAGCTTTCTTT. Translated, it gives CASSQGGMLNTEAFF.